This T cell receptor (beta chain) was documented in a study of blood T cells in healthy people across ages. The CDR3 is made up of 13 amino acids. Unmatched junction bases numbered 5, after V lost 6 bases and J lost 3 bases. Germline V gene sequence: CDR1 DFQATT, CDR2 SNEGSKA (reference sequence). Primed by a sample-barcoded 5' primer and a J-beta primer mix, a second PCR proceeded for 7 to 11 cycles. Every single cDNA molecule received a tag from a template-switch adaptor with 12 random nucleotides. Per sample, CDR3-containing paired-end reads numbered at least 3 million. TCRdb called the 5' RACE reads again in MiXCR, with one record for every CDR3 protein. The data contain about 680,000 distinct CDR3 sequences, 45% to 50% of them singletons.

The sequenced sample consisted of blood. The chain has TRBV20-1 and TRBJ1-5; 7 bases fit TRBD1. This TCR derives from a woman in her fifties or sixties in good health. The CDR3 is CSAGGQFNQPQHF. The CDR3 region has the DNA TGCAGTGCCGGGGGACAGTTCAATCAGCCCCAGCATTTT.